This TCR beta chain was obtained from a study of vaccination and CD4 T cells after COVID-19. Study results and caveats: Looking at convalescent patients, 304 of their 307 vaccine-specific clones were spike mono-reactive.

CD4+ T cells that had been cultured provided DNA sequenced with the Oncomine TCR Beta short-read assay. From the PCR reads, TCRdb called clonotypes with MiXCR, one entry per CDR3 protein. The table lists approximately 22,000 distinct CDR3 sequences, 30% to 45% of them singletons. This sample's time point: late sampling 161 to 241 days after vaccination in three convalescent patients. Documented treatment: roughly 11-day PBMC culture with coronavirus spike peptide pools or control peptides (ViraFEST assay). By share, this clonotype ranks as medium-sized. The antigen remains unidentified. This TCR came from a human donor who had recovered from COVID-19. Sequences were derived from CD4+ T cells from blood, cultured in vitro, sampled about 7 months after SARS-CoV-2 vaccination.

CDR3 nucleotide sequence: TGTGCCAGCAGCTTAGTTCTCTCACCCCTCCACTTT. Encoded protein: CASSLVLSPLHF. V and J are TRBV7-2 and TRBJ1-6, with D hard to call. Germline loops: CDR1 SGHTA, CDR2 FQGNSA. CDR3 length: 12 amino acids. Trimming took 1 base from V and 10 from J, leaving 5 bases between them.